This T cell receptor (beta chain) appears in the sequencing data of a study of T cell responses to AZD1222 COVID-19 vaccine. Study results and caveats: Donors were largely white British and mainly female; clonal diversity was possibly underestimated. An increase in Spike-specific TCR breadth and depth was observed after two AZD1222 doses. The number of AZD1222 recipients seropositive at baseline was only 5 to 7. Sampling that yielded the repertoires occurred only after the peak T cell response.

The CDR3 extends over 13 amino acids. The V end lost 0 bases, the J end lost 5 bases, and 9 bases lay between the germline ends. Germline-derived CDR1 and CDR2 are SGDLS and YYNGEE. Only in-frame clones appear in the TCRdb table, and some are missing; sequencing was by immunoSEQ multiplex PCR. Of about 140,000 clones detected, just under 95% appear once; the ten largest clones hold 6.5% to 8.5%. As regards this clone: Its antigen is as yet unknown.

The sample here was peripheral blood, taken 28 days after the second AZD1222 dose. The chain links TRBV9 to TRBJ2-7; D is unclear. The receptor was isolated from an adult who received the AZD1222 COVID-19 vaccine. The CDR3 loop is CASSVGRTDEQYF. CDR3 DNA: TGTGCCAGCAGCGTAGGTAGGACGGACGAGCAGTACTTC.